This entry features one T cell receptor beta chain sequence. The repertoire was sequenced with immunoSEQ multiplex PCR; TCRdb's copy has only in-frame clones and lacks some. The top ten hold under 2% of the sample, which has approximately 740,000 clones, approximately 79% seen once. The data were taken from a study of shared clonotypes between healthy human individuals. Study-wide background: The donor pool was made up of two women and a few men aged 18 to 49.

A CD45RA+ naive subset and a CD45RA-negative memory subset were split from CD4+ cells. Germline V gene sequence: CDR1 SNHLY, CDR2 FYNNEI. V lost 5 bases and J lost 7; bases outside the gene matches: 7. This CDR3 is 13 amino acids long. The chain couples TRBV2 to TRBJ2-7; 8 nucleotides match TRBD2. This TCR came from a woman younger than 45 in good health. Input material: memory CD4+ T cells sorted from blood. Noted subset: CD45RA-negative fraction. In nucleotides, the CDR3 is TGTGCCAGCAGTTTGGGACTAGTGCAGGAGCAGTACTTC. Translated: CASSLGLVQEQYF.